The clone carrying this TCR beta chain was seen once. Its specificity is not known. The sample comes from a study of beta chain features in type 1 diabetes. Reverse transcription of all isolated RNA meant that expressed TCRB transcripts were sequenced. Only in-frame clones appear in the TCRdb table, and some are missing; sequencing was by immunoSEQ multiplex PCR. The sample carries over 150,000 clones, 9% to 12% recorded once. Sampling consisted of one heparinised blood draw per donor, averaging roughly 0.12 L. Study-level results: In all four CD4+ subsets, TCRB CDR3 length was significantly, moderately reduced in type 1 diabetes. VDJ junctions in type 1 diabetes patients carried more deletions and fewer insertions.

The receptor comes from a man in his thirties or forties with type 1 diabetes. The sequenced sample was central memory CD4+ T cells from blood.

The CDR3 nucleotides read TGCAGTGCTGGCCAACACGAGACCCAGTACTTC. The encoded protein is CSAGQHETQYF. The chain combines TRBV20-1 with TRBJ2-5; D ambiguous. This CDR3 comprises 11 residues. The germline gives CDR1 DFQATT, CDR2 SNEGSKA (reference sequence). V lost 5 bases and J lost 5, with 9 bases in between.